The 18 T cell receptor beta chains below come from one sample, sequenced in a study of chemoradiotherapy in HPV16-positive cancers. Generated by immunoSEQ multiplex PCR, the TCRdb table keeps only in-frame clones and is missing some. The table includes about 67,000 clones, approximately 91% detected once. Material: blood, obtained from a patient who underwent chemoradiotherapy. These receptors all come from a human donor with HPV-associated anogenital cancer.

The V call is TRBV4-1, the J call TRBJ1-2, with TRBD1 matching over 9 bases. This CDR3 has 16 residues. In germline, CDR1 is MGHRA, CDR2 YSYEKL. With 1 base clipped from V and 6 bases from J, the junction kept 9 bases outside the gene matches. The CDR3 reads CASSQALTGGFNGYTF. Here the CDR3 DNA reads TGCGCCAGCAGCCAAGCTCTGACAGGGGGTTTTAATGGCTACACCTTC.

The chain carries TRBV5-3 and TRBJ2-5; D ambiguous. TRBV5-3 is marked as an open reading frame, function uncertain. V lost 9 bases and J 4 bases, leaving 13 bases between the germline ends. CDR3 size: 12 residues. CDR3 coding DNA: TGTGCCATCGTTCGATTTGGAGAGACCCAGTACTTC. Translated, it gives CAIVRFGETQYF.

This clone was detected only once. This chain connects TRBV7-9 to TRBJ2-7, with TRBD2 as a possible D gene (5 bases). Between the trimmed V and J ends, which lost 2 bases and 6 bases, there was a span of 14 bases. There are 14 residues in the CDR3. CDR1 and CDR2 (germline): SEHNR, FQNEAQ (reference sequence). This CDR3 reads CASSLTRAVGEQYF. In DNA, the CDR3 is TGTGCCAGCAGCTTAACGCGGGCAGTAGGCGAGCAGTACTTC.

The genes are TRBV7-8 and TRBJ1-1; the match to TRBD1 covers 7 bases. The CDR3 sequence is 16 residues long. Germline trimming cut 4 bases from V and 0 bases from J; bases unmatched to any gene: 8. CDR1 and CDR2 (germline): SGHVS, FQNEAQ. CDR3 sequence reads: CASSSGQHLMNTEAFF. The CDR3 coding sequence is TGTGCCAGCAGCTCGGGACAGCACCTGATGAACACTGAAGCTTTCTTT.

The chain uses TRBV7-9 and TRBJ2-3; D is unresolved. Trimming took 8 bases from V and 2 from J, leaving 17 bases between them. Germline loops: CDR1 SEHNR, CDR2 FQNEAQ (reference sequence). This CDR3 has 15 residues. CDR3 sequence reads: CASRTDPPLTDTQYF. The DNA of the CDR3 is TGTGCCAGCCGTACAGATCCCCCCCTCACAGATACGCAGTATTTT.

This chain joins TRBV5-4 and TRBJ1-6; 9 nucleotides align to TRBD1. The CDR3 has 16 residues. Looked up from germline, CDR1 is SGHNT and CDR2 is YYREEE (reference sequence). Unmatched junction bases numbered 8, after V lost 3 bases and J lost 7 bases. CDR3 in amino acids: CASSSGQGVGNSPLHF. In DNA, the CDR3 is TGTGCCAGCAGCTCGGGACAGGGAGTAGGGAATTCACCCCTCCACTTT.

The chain combines TRBV2 with TRBJ1-2, with 10 bases lining up with TRBD1. V gave up 5 bases and J gave up 4 bases; unmatched junction bases: 4. The V gene's germline CDR1 is SNHLY and CDR2 FYNNEI. This CDR3 comprises 14 residues. In nucleotides, the CDR3 is TGTGCCAGCAGTTTGTGGACAGGGGGCTATGGCTACACCTTC. Translation gives CASSLWTGGYGYTF. Using reference TRBV2 and TRBJ1-2 for the parts outside the CDR3, the full variable domain is EPEVTQTPSHQVTQMGQEVILRCVPISNHLYFYWYRQILGQKVEFLVSFYNNEISEKSEIFDDQFSVERPDGSNFTLKIRSTKLEDSAMYFCASSLWTGGYGYTFGSGTRLTVV.

The gene calls are TRBV4-2 and TRBJ2-4, with unresolved D. Germline V gene sequence: CDR1 LGHNA, CDR2 YNFKEQ. Between the trimmed V and J ends, which lost 0 bases and 5 bases, there was a span of 11 bases. The CDR3 totals 15 residues. CDR3 amino acids: CASSQDLPTENIQYF. CDR3 DNA: TGTGCCAGCAGCCAAGATCTGCCGACGGAAAACATTCAGTACTTC.

V usage is TRBV10-2 and J usage is TRBJ2-2; 7 bases fit TRBD2. The CDR3 spans 19 residues. Germline CDR1 is WSHSY and CDR2 is SAAADI. V gave up 3 bases and J gave up 2 bases; unmatched junction bases: 15. As DNA, the CDR3 is TGCGCCAGCAGTGAAACGGTAATGCGCGGGGGACCCAACACCGGGGAGCTGTTTTTT. Protein product: CASSETVMRGGPNTGELFF.

This clone was recorded once. This chain connects TRBV30 to TRBJ1-2; 9 nucleotides match TRBD1. This CDR3 spans 13 amino acids. From germline, CDR1 is GTSNPN and CDR2 SVGIG (reference sequence). The ends lost 4 bases at V and 8 bases at J; junction bases unmatched: 8. The CDR3 nucleotides are TGTGCCTGGACCAAGGACAGGGGCGGAGGCTACACCTTC. Encoded protein: CAWTKDRGGGYTF.

This clone was seen only a few times. V is TRBV11-3 and J is TRBJ2-3, with D perhaps matching TRBD1 or TRBD2 (5 bases each). CDR1 SGHNT and CDR2 YENEEA come from the germline V gene. CDR3 length: 14 amino acids. V lost 1 base and J 0 bases, leaving 5 bases between the germline ends. In nucleotides, the CDR3 is TGTGCCAGCAGCTTAGGGGGGAGCACAGATACGCAGTATTTT. This codes for CASSLGGSTDTQYF.

The V and J genes are TRBV30 and TRBJ1-6, with D unclear. Trimming took 5 bases from V and 0 from J, leaving 8 bases between them. From germline, CDR1 is GTSNPN and CDR2 SVGIG (reference sequence). The CDR3 is made up of 14 amino acids. The CDR3 region is CAWGDGSYNSPLHF. In DNA form, the CDR3 reads TGTGCCTGGGGAGACGGCTCCTATAATTCACCCCTCCACTTT. The variable domain in full, completed from reference TRBV30 and TRBJ1-6, reads SQTIHQWPATLVQPVGSPLSLECTVEGTSNPNLYWYRQAAGRGLQLLFYSVGIGQISSEVPQNLSASRPQDRQFILSSKKLLLSDSGFYLCAWGDGSYNSPLHFGNGTRLTVT.

The chain recombines TRBV5-6 with TRBJ1-1; 8 nucleotides agree with TRBD1. The length of the CDR3 is 15 residues. V gave up 0 bases and J gave up 4 bases; unmatched junction bases: 5. Germline lookup yields CDR1 SGHDT and CDR2 YYEEEE. The CDR3 coding sequence is TGTGCCAGCAGCTTGGCCAGGGGGCAGGGCACTGAAGCTTTCTTT. Translation gives CASSLARGQGTEAFF.

The chain carries TRBV27 and TRBJ1-4; D call uncertain. From germline, CDR1 is MNHEY and CDR2 SMNVEV (reference sequence). The CDR3 consists of 15 residues. V gave up 8 bases and J gave up 2 bases, with 15 bases separating them. The CDR3 nucleotides are TGTGCCAGCTGGGATAGGGAGTTTACTAATGAAAAACTGTTTTTT. Its translation is CASWDREFTNEKLFF.

CDR3 coding DNA: TGTGCCATCTCACCGACAGGGATGAACACTGAAGCTTTCTTT. Translation gives CAISPTGMNTEAFF. The chain joins TRBV10-3 to TRBJ1-1; 7 bases map to TRBD1. The germline V gene encodes CDR1 ENHRY and CDR2 SYGVKD. The CDR3 spans 14 residues. The trim removed 8 bases at V and 0 bases at J, leaving 6 bases unmatched.

The chain couples TRBV9 to TRBJ2-1; tentatively, D is TRBD2 (5 bases). CDR1 is SGDLS and CDR2 is YYNGEE in the germline V gene. The V and J ends lost 0 bases and 3 bases respectively, with 10 bases between them. CDR3 length: 15 amino acids. The CDR3 reads CASSVAGVGYNEQFF. CDR3 coding DNA: TGTGCCAGCAGCGTAGCCGGGGTGGGCTACAATGAGCAGTTCTTC.

The rearrangement uses TRBV6-6 and TRBJ1-2; tentatively, D is TRBD1 (6 bases). The CDR3 sequence is 14 residues long. The ends were cut back, 5 bases at V and 6 bases at J, with 16 bases in the middle. In germline, CDR1 is MNHNY, CDR2 SVGAGI (reference sequence). DNA for the CDR3: TGTGCCAGCAGTATCCGGACAGAGGAGGATGGCTACACCTTC. Translation: CASSIRTEEDGYTF.

The chain carries TRBV13 and TRBJ2-2, with D perhaps TRBD2 (5 bases). Trimming cost V 3 bases and J 3 bases, with 8 bases left between them. Germline lookup yields CDR1 PRHDT and CDR2 FYEKMQ (reference sequence). This CDR3 region has 14 residues. The DNA for the CDR3 is TGTGCCAGCAGCTTTACTAGGGACACCGGGGAGCTGTTTTTT. Translating gives CASSFTRDTGELFF.